This TCR beta chain was found in a study of T cell responses to AZD1222 COVID-19 vaccine. Study results and caveats: No repertoire was sampled before or during the peak T cell response, only after it. Epitopes outside B.1.351 and B.1.1.7 mutated regions reportedly drew nearly half of spike TCRs.

Analyses pooled second doses at about 4 or about 12 weeks. Worth noting for this clone: The antigen remains unidentified.

Germline V gene sequence: CDR1 SGDLS, CDR2 YYNGEE. The CDR3 extends over 14 amino acids. Between the trimmed V and J ends, which lost 5 bases and 0 bases, there was a span of 9 bases. Produced via immunoSEQ multiplex PCR; TCRdb's table is partial and in-frame only. The data contain about 91,000 clones, about 94% of them seen just once; the ten biggest clones take up less than 4%. The J gene is TRBJ1-5, the V gene TRBV9, with D possibly being TRBD1 (5 bases). The material was peripheral blood, obtained 28 days after the second AZD1222 dose. The TCR was taken from an adult who received the AZD1222 COVID-19 vaccine. CDR3 bases: TGTGCCAGCAGTTCAGGGTATAGCAATCAGCCCCAGCATTTT. Amino acid sequence: CASSSGYSNQPQHF.